The 5 T cell receptor beta chains below come from one sample, sequenced in a study of T cells in Graves' hyperthyroidism and ophthalmopathy. Researchers took RNA transcripts and amplified the TCR beta CDR3 regions from them. A first-round RT-PCR of the TCR CDR3 used the HTBI primer set. Each CDR3 protein gets one entry after TCRdb re-called the multiplex PCR reads with MiXCR. Among a few hundred thousand distinct CDR3 sequences listed, approximately 14% were seen once. Sequencing was performed on blood. These receptors came from a woman younger than 30 with Graves' hyperthyroidism that later progressed to Graves' ophthalmopathy.

This clonotype has ten or more counts. The chain links TRBV28 to TRBJ2-5; 7 nucleotides align to TRBD2. J gave up 0 bases and V 6 bases, and 10 bases lay outside the gene matches. CDR3 size: 16 residues. The germline CDR1 and CDR2 sequences are MDHEN and SYDVKM. CDR3 sequence (DNA): TGTGCCAGCAGCTTAGGCGGGGAGGGCTACCAAGAGACCCAGTACTTC. This translates into CASSLGGEGYQETQYF.

In its sample, this clonotype was seen many times. This chain links TRBV27 with TRBJ2-1; D possibly uses TRBD1 or TRBD2 (5 bases each). V was shortened by 5 bases and J by 8 bases, with 13 bases between the two germline ends. Germline V gene data show CDR1 as MNHEY and CDR2 as SMNVEV (reference sequence). CDR3 length: 13 amino acids. CDR3 coding DNA: TGTGCCAGCAGTACCTCAGGGAGTCATGAGCAGTTCTTC. Protein sequence: CASSTSGSHEQFF.

The V call is TRBV27, the J call TRBJ2-7, with 14 positions matching TRBD2. Germline lookup yields CDR1 MNHEY and CDR2 SMNVEV (reference sequence). Trimming removed 5 bases from V and 4 bases from J; junction bases left unmatched: 7. The CDR3 has 16 amino acids. In DNA form, the CDR3 reads TGTGCCAGCAGTCTGGGGACTAGCGGGGGCATATACGAGCAGTACTTC. This gives the protein CASSLGTSGGIYEQYF.

This clonotype was observed at least ten times. The CDR3 nucleotides read TGTGCCAGCAGCTCAGTAGCTCCCACAGATACGCAGTATTTT. Residues: CASSSVAPTDTQYF. V and J are TRBV7-2 and TRBJ2-3; D gene uncertain. The CDR3 is made up of 14 amino acids. In germline, CDR1 is SGHTA, CDR2 FQGNSA. Between the trimmed V and J ends, which lost 4 bases and 2 bases, there was a span of 10 bases.

This clonotype was found once. This chain connects TRBV20-1 to TRBJ2-1; a possible D gene is TRBD1 (5 bases). This CDR3 has 13 amino acids. Germline V gene data show CDR1 as DFQATT and CDR2 as SNEGSKA (reference sequence). Trimming removed 6 bases at V and 7 bases at J, with 16 bases between. Written as DNA, the CDR3 is TGCAGTGCCCTGACAGCCGGAGTGAATGAGCAGTTCTTC. It translates to CSALTAGVNEQFF.